What follows is one T cell receptor (beta chain) and its context. Its target is not known. TCRdb's table, derived via immunoSEQ multiplex PCR, lists solely in-frame clones and lacks some. The sample carries about 350,000 clones, about nine tenths recorded once. The germline V gene encodes CDR1 MGHRA and CDR2 YSYEKL. Trimming shortened V by 5 bases and J by 2 bases, and 11 bases separated the two germline ends. There are 14 residues in the CDR3. This entry is derived from a study of cytomegalovirus exposure and HLA in healthy donors. Overall study results and limits: Published work reported that the classifier diagnosed cytomegalovirus status with high specificity and sensitivity.

The clonotype comes from a woman in her 30s in good health and CMV-seropositive. The sequenced sample consisted of PBMCs. The rearrangement uses TRBV4-1 and TRBJ2-3; the D call may be TRBD1 or TRBD2 (5 bases each). The CDR3 here is CASSNGDDTDTQYF. CDR3 nucleotide sequence: TGCGCCAGCAGCAATGGGGACGACACAGATACGCAGTATTTT.